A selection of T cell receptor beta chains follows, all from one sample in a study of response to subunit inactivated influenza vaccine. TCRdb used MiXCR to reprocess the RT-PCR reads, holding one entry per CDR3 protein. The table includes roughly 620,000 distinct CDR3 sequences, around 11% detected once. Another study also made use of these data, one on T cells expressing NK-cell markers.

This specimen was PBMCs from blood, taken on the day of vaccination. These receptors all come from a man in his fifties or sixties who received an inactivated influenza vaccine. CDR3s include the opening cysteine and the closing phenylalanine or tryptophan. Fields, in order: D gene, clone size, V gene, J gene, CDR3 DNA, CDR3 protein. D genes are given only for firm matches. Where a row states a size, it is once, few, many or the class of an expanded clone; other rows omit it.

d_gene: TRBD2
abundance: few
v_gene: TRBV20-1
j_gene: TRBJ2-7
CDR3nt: TGCAGTGCTAGAGAGTTGACTAGCGGGAAGTGGGAGCAGTACTTC
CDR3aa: CSARELTSGKWEQYF

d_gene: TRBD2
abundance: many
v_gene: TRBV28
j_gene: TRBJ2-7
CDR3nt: TGTGCCAGCAGTATCTCGACTAGCGGGGACTCCTACGAGCAGTACTTC
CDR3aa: CASSISTSGDSYEQYF

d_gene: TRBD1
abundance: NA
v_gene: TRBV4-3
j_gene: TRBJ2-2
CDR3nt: TGCGCCAGCAGCCAAGGACAGGGAGTCACCGGGGAGCTGTTTTTT
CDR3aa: CASSQGQGVTGELFF

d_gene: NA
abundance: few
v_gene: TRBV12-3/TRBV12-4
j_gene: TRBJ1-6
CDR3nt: TGTGCCAGCAGCCTCGGACGGTTCCTCGGCGCACCCCTCCACTTT
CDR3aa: CASSLGRFLGAPLHF

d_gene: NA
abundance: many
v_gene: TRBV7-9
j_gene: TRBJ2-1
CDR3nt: TGTGCCAGCAGCTTAGTTTTTCCCAATTACAATGAGCAGTTCTTC
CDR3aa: CASSLVFPNYNEQFF

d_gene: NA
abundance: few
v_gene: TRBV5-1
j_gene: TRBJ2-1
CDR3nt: TGCGCCAGCAGCTTACTCTCCCAGGGAGCTTACAATGAGCAGTTCTTC
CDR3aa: CASSLLSQGAYNEQFF

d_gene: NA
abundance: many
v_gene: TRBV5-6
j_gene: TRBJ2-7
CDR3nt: TGTGCCAGCAGCACCACCACTTACTCCTACGAGCAGTACTTC
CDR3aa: CASSTTTYSYEQYF

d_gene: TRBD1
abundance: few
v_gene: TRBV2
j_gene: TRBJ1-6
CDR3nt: TGTGCCAGCAGTGTAGGGACAGGGGGGCCACCCCTCCACTTT
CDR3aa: CASSVGTGGPPLHF

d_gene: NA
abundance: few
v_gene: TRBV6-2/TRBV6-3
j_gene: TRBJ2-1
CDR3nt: TGTGCCAGCAGACCTGAACACGGTCGTAGATACAATGAGCAGTTCTTC
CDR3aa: CASRPEHGRRYNEQFF

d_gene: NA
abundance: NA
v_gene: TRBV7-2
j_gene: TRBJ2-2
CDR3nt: TGTGCCAGCAGCTTAGTTCCGGGGGCGGTTACCGGGGAGCTGTTTTTT
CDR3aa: CASSLVPGAVTGELFF

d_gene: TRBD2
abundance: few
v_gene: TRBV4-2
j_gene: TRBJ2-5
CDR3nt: TGTGCCAGCAGCCAAAAAGCGGGATGGGGGGGAGAGACCCAGTACTTC
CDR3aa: CASSQKAGWGGETQYF

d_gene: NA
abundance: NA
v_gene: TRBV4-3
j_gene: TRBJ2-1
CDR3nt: TGCGCCAGCAGCCATCAGGGTCCTGAGCAGTTCTTC
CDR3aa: CASSHQGPEQFF

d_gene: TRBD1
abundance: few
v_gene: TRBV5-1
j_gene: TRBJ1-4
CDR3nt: TGCGCCAGCAGAGGGACAGGGAGTGAAAAACTGTTTTTT
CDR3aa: CASRGTGSEKLFF

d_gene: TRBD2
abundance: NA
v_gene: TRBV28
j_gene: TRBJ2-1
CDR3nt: TGTGCCAGCAGTCTAGCGGGAGAGCCCAATGAGCAGTTCTTC
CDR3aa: CASSLAGEPNEQFF

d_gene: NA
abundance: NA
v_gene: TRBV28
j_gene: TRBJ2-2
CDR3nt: TGTGCCAGCAGCCGCCCAGGATCGGCCACCGGGGAGCTGTTTTTT
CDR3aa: CASSRPGSATGELFF

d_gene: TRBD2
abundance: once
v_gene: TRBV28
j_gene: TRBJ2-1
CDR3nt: TGTTCCAGCAGTTCAGCCCCCGGACTAGCGGCCTACAATGAGCAGTTCTTC
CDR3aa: CSSSSAPGLAAYNEQFF

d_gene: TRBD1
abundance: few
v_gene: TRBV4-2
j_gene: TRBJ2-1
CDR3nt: TGTGCCAGCAGCCGGGTCGGGACAGGGAGTTTCTATGAGCAGTTCTTC
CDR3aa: CASSRVGTGSFYEQFF

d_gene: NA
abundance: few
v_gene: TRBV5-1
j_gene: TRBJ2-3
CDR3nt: TGCGCCAGCAGCTTGGGGAGTCCCCGAGATACGCAGTATTTT
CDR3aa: CASSLGSPRDTQYF

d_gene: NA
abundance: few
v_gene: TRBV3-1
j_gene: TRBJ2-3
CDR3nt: TGTGCCAGCAGCCCGTCAAAAAGAGGGACGGGGGAGCAGTATTTT
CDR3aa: CASSPSKRGTGEQYF

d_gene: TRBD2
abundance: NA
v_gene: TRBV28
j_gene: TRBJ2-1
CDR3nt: TGTGCCGGGGGGGGAATCAAAAACTACAATGAGCAGTTCTTC
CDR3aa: CAGGGIKNYNEQFF

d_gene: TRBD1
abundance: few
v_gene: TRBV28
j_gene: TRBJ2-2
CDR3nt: TGTGCCAGCAGAGGGACAGGGGGAACCGGGGAGCTGTTTTTT
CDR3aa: CASRGTGGTGELFF

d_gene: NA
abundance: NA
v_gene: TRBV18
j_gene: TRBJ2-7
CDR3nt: TGTGCCAGCTCACCAAACTCCCAAACCTCTTTCGGGCAGTACTTC
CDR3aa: CASSPNSQTSFGQYF

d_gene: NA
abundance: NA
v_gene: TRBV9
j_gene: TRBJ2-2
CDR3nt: TGTGCCAGCAGCGGCAGGATCGTTAACACCGGGGAGCTGTTTTTT
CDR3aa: CASSGRIVNTGELFF

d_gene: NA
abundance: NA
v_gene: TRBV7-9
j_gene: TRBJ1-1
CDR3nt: TGTGCCAGCGCGGCCCAAATGAACACTGAAGCTTTCTTT
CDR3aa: CASAAQMNTEAFF

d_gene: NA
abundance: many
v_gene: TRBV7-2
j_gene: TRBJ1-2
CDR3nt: TGTGCCAGCAGCCGGGGACGTTGGGGTGGCTACACCTTC
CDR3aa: CASSRGRWGGYTF

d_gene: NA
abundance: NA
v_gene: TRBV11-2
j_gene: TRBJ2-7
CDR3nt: TGTGCCAGCAGCTTAGATGTCACAGGGACACGCGAGCAGTACTTC
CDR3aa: CASSLDVTGTREQYF

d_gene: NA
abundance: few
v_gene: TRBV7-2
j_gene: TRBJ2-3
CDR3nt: TGTGCCAGCAGCTTAGCGTTCAGCACAGATACGCAGTATTTT
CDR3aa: CASSLAFSTDTQYF

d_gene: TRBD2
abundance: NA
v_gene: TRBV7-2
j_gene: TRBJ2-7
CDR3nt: TGTGCCAGCAGCTTAGCTGGGACTAGCAACCCCTCCTACGAGCAGTACTTC
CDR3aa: CASSLAGTSNPSYEQYF

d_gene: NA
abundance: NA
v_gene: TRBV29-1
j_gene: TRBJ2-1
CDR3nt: TGCAGCGCAACCGGGTCCAACCAGAGAAATGAGCAGTTCTTC
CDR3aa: CSATGSNQRNEQFF

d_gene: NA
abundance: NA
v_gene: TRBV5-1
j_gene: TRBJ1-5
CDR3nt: TGCGCCAGCAGCCCAGGGGTCGGACATCAGCCCCAGCATTTT
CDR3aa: CASSPGVGHQPQHF

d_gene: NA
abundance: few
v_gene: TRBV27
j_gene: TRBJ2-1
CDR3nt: TGTGCCAGCAGTTTATCTCTAGGGGGTTGGGGCAATGAGCAGTTCTTC
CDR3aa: CASSLSLGGWGNEQFF

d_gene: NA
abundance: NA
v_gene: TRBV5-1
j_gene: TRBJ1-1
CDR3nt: TGCGCCAGCAGCATGGAAGGATGGAGCCCTGAAGCTTTCTTT
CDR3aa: CASSMEGWSPEAFF

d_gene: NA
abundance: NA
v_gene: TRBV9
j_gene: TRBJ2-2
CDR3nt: TGTGCCAGCAGCGAACTCCACTACACCGGGGAGCTGTTTTTT
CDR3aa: CASSELHYTGELFF

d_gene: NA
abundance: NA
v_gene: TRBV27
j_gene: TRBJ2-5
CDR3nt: TGTGCCAGCAGTTTATTGTTTGGGGGGCACGAGACCCAGTACTTC
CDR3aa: CASSLLFGGHETQYF

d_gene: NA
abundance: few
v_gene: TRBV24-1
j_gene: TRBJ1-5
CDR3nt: TGTGCCACCAGTGAGCAGAATCAGCCCCAGCATTTT
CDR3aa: CATSEQNQPQHF

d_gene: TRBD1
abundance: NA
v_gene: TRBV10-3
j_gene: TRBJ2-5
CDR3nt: TGTGCCATCAGTGTACAGGGGATGCAGACCCAGTACTTC
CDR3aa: CAISVQGMQTQYF

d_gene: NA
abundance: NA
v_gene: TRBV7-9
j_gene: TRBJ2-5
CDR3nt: TGTGCCAGCAGCCTCGTCGGCCCCCCAGAGACCCAGTACTTC
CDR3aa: CASSLVGPPETQYF

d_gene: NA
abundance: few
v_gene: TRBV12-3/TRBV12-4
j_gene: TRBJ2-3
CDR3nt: TGTGCCAGCAGTTTCGGGGTCATCCGCACAGATACGCAGTATTTT
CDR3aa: CASSFGVIRTDTQYF

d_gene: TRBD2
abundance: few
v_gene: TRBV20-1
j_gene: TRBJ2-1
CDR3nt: TGCAGTGCTCCCCAACTAGCGACGACCTACAATGAGCAGTTCTTC
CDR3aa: CSAPQLATTYNEQFF

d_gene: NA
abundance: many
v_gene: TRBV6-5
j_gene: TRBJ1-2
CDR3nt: TGTGCCAGCAGTTACTCGGGAGGGGTCTATGGCTACACCTTC
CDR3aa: CASSYSGGVYGYTF

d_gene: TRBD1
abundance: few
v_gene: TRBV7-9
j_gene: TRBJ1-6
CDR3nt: TGTGCCAGCAGCAAGAACAGGGGGGGATCACCCCTCCACTTT
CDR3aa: CASSKNRGGSPLHF

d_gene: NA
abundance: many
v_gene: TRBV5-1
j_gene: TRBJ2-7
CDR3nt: TGCGCCAGCAGCTTGGATCTCGAGCAGTACTTC
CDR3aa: CASSLDLEQYF

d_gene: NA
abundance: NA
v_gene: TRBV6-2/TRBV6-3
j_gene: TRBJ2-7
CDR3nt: TGTGCCAGCAGGCAGGCCGGCTCCTACGAGCAGTACTTC
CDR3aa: CASRQAGSYEQYF

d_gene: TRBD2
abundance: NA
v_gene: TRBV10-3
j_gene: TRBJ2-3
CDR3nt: TGTGCCATCAGTGACCTAATTCGACCCCGGACTAGCGGACTTCCAGATACGCAGTATTTT
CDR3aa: CAISDLIRPRTSGLPDTQYF

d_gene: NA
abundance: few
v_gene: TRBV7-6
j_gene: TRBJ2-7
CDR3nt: TGTGCCAGCAGCTCACCCCACGGGGGAAATCAAGCGACCTACGAGCAGTACTTC
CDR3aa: CASSSPHGGNQATYEQYF

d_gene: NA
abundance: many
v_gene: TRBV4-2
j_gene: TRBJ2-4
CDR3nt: TGTGCCAGCAGCCAGTCCGGGACGGTATTTTTTCAGTACTTC
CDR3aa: CASSQSGTVFFQYF

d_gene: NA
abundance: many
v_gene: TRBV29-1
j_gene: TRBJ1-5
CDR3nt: TGCAGCGTTGGGGCAGGGCAGGAGCCCCAGCATTTT
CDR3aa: CSVGAGQEPQHF

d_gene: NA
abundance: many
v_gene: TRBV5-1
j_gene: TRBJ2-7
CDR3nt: TGCGCCAGCAGCTTGGCCAAAGGGTACGAGCAGTACTTC
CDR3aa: CASSLAKGYEQYF